The T cell receptor beta chain described here comes from a study of CD4 T cells in relation to SARS-CoV-2 and coronaviruses. At the level of the study: TCR beta CDR3s were sequenced after approximately ten-day antigen culture of PBMCs. Shared crossreactive spike epitopes were mapped to their HLA restriction.

Trimming removed 4 bases at V and 7 bases at J, with 14 bases between. This CDR3 comprises 15 residues. Germline V gives CDR1 LNHDA, CDR2 SQIVND (reference sequence). In this sample, this clone turned up once. Its antigen is undetermined. The study's findings and limits: The cross-reactivity analysis covered only spike protein, not other viral proteins.

Generated by immunoSEQ multiplex PCR, the TCRdb table keeps only in-frame clones and is missing some. This sample carries roughly 17,000 clones, around three quarters of them seen once, and the ten largest clones take 15% to 17%. The unexposed donors gave CD4+ T cells in about 2011-2018, prior to COVID-19. CD4+ T cells were isolated from the cells after nine to eleven days of culture. Testing used SARS-CoV-2 S/N and four cold-coronavirus spikes on unexposed-donor CD4+ T cells, cells permitting. The gene calls are TRBV19 and TRBJ1-6; maybe TRBD1 (5 bases). The sequence came from a human donor in good health. Sequenced material: CD4+ T cells from PBMCs, cultured in vitro. The CDR3 DNA sequence: TGTGCCAGTAGTACGGGGGGAGCGCTCAATTCACCCCTCCACTTT. Protein product: CASSTGGALNSPLHF.